This is a list of T cell receptor beta chains from one sample in a study of control samples from healthy donors and cancer patients. Profiling relied on immunoSEQ multiplex PCR, and the TCRdb table lists in-frame clones only, not all of them. The sample records roughly 180,000 clones, around 90% being singletons. Sequencing was performed on blood. These receptors were taken from a woman in her thirties or forties in good health. The CDR3 runs from the conserved cysteine through the conserved F or W. D genes are given only for firm matches. A clone size is listed for some rows: how often the clone was seen (once, few, many), or a class if it is expanded.

j_call: TRBJ1-1; clone_size: NA; d_call: NA; v_call: TRBV12-3/TRBV12-4; cdr3_aa: CASSFEGAFF; cdr3_nt: TGTGCCAGCAGTTTTGAGGGAGCTTTCTTT
j_call: TRBJ1-1; clone_size: NA; d_call: NA; v_call: TRBV11-1; cdr3_aa: CASSVSRGLNTEAFF; cdr3_nt: TGTGCCAGCAGCGTCTCTCGGGGTCTGAACACTGAAGCTTTCTTT
j_call: TRBJ1-2; clone_size: NA; d_call: NA; v_call: TRBV6-5; cdr3_aa: CASSYLTAPYGYTF; cdr3_nt: TGTGCCAGCAGTTACTTAACAGCCCCTTATGGCTACACCTTC
j_call: TRBJ1-1; clone_size: NA; d_call: TRBD1; v_call: TRBV5-1; cdr3_aa: CASGDGQVEAFF; cdr3_nt: TGCGCCAGCGGGGATGGACAGGTTGAAGCTTTCTTT
j_call: TRBJ1-5; clone_size: NA; d_call: NA; v_call: TRBV7-2; cdr3_aa: CASSPPGQPQHF; cdr3_nt: TGTGCCAGCAGCCCCCCTGGTCAGCCCCAGCATTTT
j_call: TRBJ2-7; clone_size: NA; d_call: NA; v_call: TRBV6-5; cdr3_aa: CASSYSGGAGYEQYF; cdr3_nt: TGTGCCAGCAGTTACTCTGGGGGGGCTGGCTACGAGCAGTACTTC
j_call: TRBJ2-6; clone_size: NA; d_call: NA; v_call: TRBV5-4; cdr3_aa: CASSLVVGANVLTF; cdr3_nt: TGTGCCAGCAGCTTGGTAGTAGGGGCCAACGTCCTGACTTTC
j_call: TRBJ1-5; clone_size: NA; d_call: NA; v_call: TRBV5-1; cdr3_aa: CASSLGPNGNQPQHF; cdr3_nt: TGCGCCAGCAGCTTGGGGCCCAACGGTAATCAGCCCCAGCATTTT
j_call: TRBJ2-5; clone_size: NA; d_call: NA; v_call: TRBV15; cdr3_aa: CATSKGQPVTQYF; cdr3_nt: TGTGCCACCAGCAAGGGGCAGCCCGTGACCCAGTACTTC
j_call: TRBJ1-2; clone_size: NA; d_call: TRBD1; v_call: TRBV11-2; cdr3_aa: CASSFRQGANGYTF; cdr3_nt: TGTGCCAGCAGCTTCAGACAGGGGGCAAATGGCTACACCTTC
j_call: TRBJ2-3; clone_size: NA; d_call: NA; v_call: TRBV21-1; cdr3_aa: CASSKDSASGDTQYF; cdr3_nt: TGTGCCAGCAGCAAAGACAGCGCGTCCGGAGATACGCAGTATTTT
j_call: TRBJ2-2; clone_size: NA; d_call: TRBD1; v_call: TRBV6-6; cdr3_aa: CASRWDSHANTGELFF; cdr3_nt: TGTGCCAGCAGATGGGACAGCCACGCGAACACCGGGGAGCTGTTTTTT
j_call: TRBJ2-1; clone_size: NA; d_call: TRBD2; v_call: TRBV3-1/TRBV3-2; cdr3_aa: CASSHLAGGRDEQFF; cdr3_nt: TGTGCCAGCAGCCACCTAGCGGGGGGGAGGGATGAGCAGTTCTTC
j_call: TRBJ1-4; clone_size: NA; d_call: TRBD1; v_call: TRBV7-9; cdr3_aa: CASSGDRAGEKLFF; cdr3_nt: TGTGCCAGCAGCGGGGACAGGGCGGGCGAAAAACTGTTTTTT
j_call: TRBJ2-1; clone_size: NA; d_call: TRBD2; v_call: TRBV4-1; cdr3_aa: CASSQPRRRGRVYEQFF; cdr3_nt: TGCGCCAGCAGCCAACCCCGGCGGCGGGGGAGGGTTTATGAGCAGTTCTTC
j_call: TRBJ1-4; clone_size: NA; d_call: NA; v_call: TRBV7-2; cdr3_aa: CASSLDRLVFNEKLFF; cdr3_nt: TGTGCCAGCAGCCTTGACAGGCTTGTGTTTAATGAAAAACTGTTTTTT
j_call: TRBJ2-3; clone_size: NA; d_call: TRBD1; v_call: TRBV5-1; cdr3_aa: CASSLEQGAWDTQYF; cdr3_nt: TGCGCCAGCAGCTTGGAACAGGGGGCATGGGATACGCAGTATTTT
j_call: TRBJ1-1; clone_size: once; d_call: TRBD1; v_call: TRBV19; cdr3_aa: CASSIDASGGNTEAFF; cdr3_nt: TGTGCCAGTAGTATAGACGCGTCAGGGGGCAACACTGAAGCTTTCTTT
j_call: TRBJ2-3; clone_size: NA; d_call: NA; v_call: TRBV11-2; cdr3_aa: CASRSTDTQYF; cdr3_nt: TGTGCCAGCAGGTCTACAGATACGCAGTATTTT